This passage covers 4 T cell receptor beta chains from one sample sequenced in a study of blood T cell repertoires in COVID-19. Using immunoSEQ multiplex PCR, the repertoire was profiled, and TCRdb retains in-frame clones only, with some absent. The data show around 150,000 clones, 80% to 90% seen once. The sample taken for sequencing was peripheral blood. Receptors originate from a middle-aged man with acute or convalescent COVID-19.

V gene TRBV5-1 combines with J gene TRBJ2-2; TRBD1 aligns across 8 bases. Per germline, CDR1 SGHRS and CDR2 YFSETQ. The CDR3 runs to 15 residues. V was clipped by 4 bases and J by 2 bases; unmatched bases: 4. CDR3 region: CASSTTGENTGELFF. CDR3 in DNA: TGCGCCAGCAGCACGACAGGGGAAAACACCGGGGAGCTGTTTTTT.

J is TRBJ2-5 and V is TRBV2; unclear D gene. The CDR3 runs 14 residues. V lost 2 bases and J 5 bases, leaving 12 bases between the germline ends. Germline V gene data show CDR1 as SNHLY and CDR2 as FYNNEI. The CDR3 region has the DNA TGTGCCAGCAGTGAAACGGGTCTGATCGAGACCCAGTACTTC. Protein: CASSETGLIETQYF.

The V call is TRBV10-3, the J call TRBJ2-2; D uncertain. From germline, CDR1 is ENHRY and CDR2 SYGVKD. The V end lost 0 bases, the J end lost 1 base, and 6 bases lay between the germline ends. This CDR3 spans 15 amino acids. CDR3 region: CAISESPGNTGELFF. The CDR3 DNA reads TGTGCCATCAGTGAGTCGCCAGGGAACACCGGGGAGCTGTTTTTT.

This clone appeared a single time. The chain links TRBV27 to TRBJ1-5; 10 bases align to TRBD1. Germline values: CDR1 MNHEY, CDR2 SMNVEV (reference sequence). The V segment lost 6 bases and the J segment 6 bases; nucleotides outside the gene matches: 11. The CDR3 sequence is 16 residues long. CDR3 in amino acids: CASRRTGGEKFQPQHF. CDR3 nucleotide sequence: TGTGCCAGCAGGCGGACAGGGGGGGAGAAGTTTCAGCCCCAGCATTTT.